Listed below are T cell receptor beta chains from one sample, sequenced in a study of blood T cell repertoires in COVID-19. Sequenced by immunoSEQ multiplex PCR; TCRdb stores in-frame clones only, minus some. The sample contains about 69,000 clones, roughly 89% of which appear only once. Sequencing was carried out using peripheral blood. These receptors were taken from a man between 45 and 60 years old with acute or convalescent COVID-19. The CDR3 runs from the conserved cysteine through the conserved F or W. D genes are given only for firm matches. A row's size may be missing; if present it is once, few, many or a size class.

TRBJ2-1,TRBD2,TRBV24-1,.,TGTGCCACCAGTGACCCGACTAGCGGGAGTATCAATGAGCAGTTCTTC,CATSDPTSGSINEQFF
TRBJ2-3,.,TRBV2,.,TGTGCCAGCAGGTTTAGAGTTGGGGGCCGGGCAGATACGCAGTATTTT,CASRFRVGGRADTQYF
TRBJ2-7,.,TRBV6-5,.,TGTGCCAGCGGTAGACAGGATGCCTACGAGCAGTACTTC,CASGRQDAYEQYF
TRBJ2-5,.,TRBV11-3,once,TGTGCCAGCAGCTTACGCCGGACAGTCCAAGAGACCCAGTACTTC,CASSLRRTVQETQYF
TRBJ2-7,.,TRBV24-1,.,TGTGCCACCAGTGATTTGCCGGGGTCGGTGCTCCGCGAGCAGTACTTC,CATSDLPGSVLREQYF
TRBJ2-2,TRBD1,TRBV3-1/TRBV3-2,.,TGTGCCAGCTGTGGACAGGGAGTCACCGGGGAGCTGTTTTTT,CASCGQGVTGELFF
TRBJ2-3,.,TRBV12-3/TRBV12-4,.,TGTGCCAGCAGTCCCTACACAGATACGCAGTATTTT,CASSPYTDTQYF
TRBJ2-1,.,TRBV7-9,once,TGTGCCAGCAGCTTAGCGGGGAGGACAGGACCGTACAATGAGCAGTTCTTC,CASSLAGRTGPYNEQFF
TRBJ2-3,TRBD2,TRBV7-9,.,TGTGCCAGCAGCCTATCCGGACTAGCGGGAGGCACAGATACGCAGTATTTT,CASSLSGLAGGTDTQYF
TRBJ1-5,TRBD1,TRBV2,.,TGTGCCAGCAGTGTTGGGACAGGGACAGGACAGCCCCAGCATTTT,CASSVGTGTGQPQHF
TRBJ2-7,.,TRBV29-1,.,TGCAGCGTTGTACCGGGGGACTACGAGCAGTACTTC,CSVVPGDYEQYF
TRBJ2-7,TRBD2,TRBV6-5,.,TGTGCCAGCAGTTACAGCGGGGAGGGCACCTACGAGCAGTACTTC,CASSYSGEGTYEQYF
TRBJ2-6,TRBD1,TRBV6-5,once,TGTGCCAGCAGCTCAACAGGGGCTGGGGCCAACGTCCTGACTTTC,CASSSTGAGANVLTF
TRBJ2-5,TRBD2,TRBV7-2,.,TGTGCCAGCAGCTTAGACATCGCGGGAGGGCCACGGGAGACCCAGTACTTC,CASSLDIAGGPRETQYF
TRBJ2-2,.,TRBV27,.,TGTGCCAGCAGTTTATGGGCCCCAGGGGACACCGGGGAGCTGTTTTTT,CASSLWAPGDTGELFF
TRBJ1-6,.,TRBV7-8,.,TGTGCCAGCAGCCAGAGACAGGTGGCTAATTCACCCCTCCACTTT,CASSQRQVANSPLHF
TRBJ2-7,TRBD1,TRBV10-2,.,TGCGCCAGCAGTGGACAGGGGGCCTACGAGCAGTACTTC,CASSGQGAYEQYF
TRBJ2-7,.,TRBV7-8,.,TGTGCCAGCAGCTTCCCAAGGGGGTTGGTTTACGAGCAGTACTTC,CASSFPRGLVYEQYF
TRBJ2-3,.,TRBV7-9,.,TGTGCCAGCAGCTTCAGCGCAGGGGGCACAGATACGCAGTATTTT,CASSFSAGGTDTQYF
TRBJ2-3,.,TRBV5-4,.,TGTGCCAGCAGCCCCGTGAGCACAGATACGCAGTATTTT,CASSPVSTDTQYF
TRBJ2-1,TRBD2,TRBV10-3,.,TGTGCCATCAGTGACCTGACTGGGACTAGCGGGAAATGGGTTGAGCAGTTCTTC,CAISDLTGTSGKWVEQFF
TRBJ2-6,.,TRBV7-9,.,TGTGCCAGCAGCTTAATTGGGGCCGGGGCCAACGTCCTGACTTTC,CASSLIGAGANVLTF
TRBJ2-7,.,TRBV4-3,.,TGCGCCAGCAGCCGCGGGGTTTTCTACGAGCAGTACTTC,CASSRGVFYEQYF